The source of this TCR beta chain is a study of T cells after yellow fever vaccination. This clonotype came up a few times. Its cognate antigen is unknown. Universal primer sites and UMIs were introduced during 5'RACE template-switching synthesis of TCR cDNA. TCRdb re-analysed the 5' RACE reads in MiXCR, keeping a single row per CDR3 protein. The table includes 300,000 or so distinct CDR3 sequences, approximately 12% detected once. General study results and limits: The booster response re-showed most primary clones: around 96% CD4, more than 70% CD8. Of the clonotypes, a small share occurred in both CD4 and CD8 compartments.

CDR1 is LGHNA, CDR2 YSLEER, per germline. V gave up 3 bases and J gave up 4 bases; unmatched junction bases: 6. This CDR3 has 15 amino acids. The sequence was collected from a man under 40 who received the YFV17D yellow fever vaccine. The specimen comprised CD4+ T cells sorted from PBMCs, sampled 45 days after the yellow fever booster vaccination. The V call is TRBV4-3, the J call TRBJ2-5; 9 bases fit TRBD1. This CDR3 reads CASSQGQGGRETQYF. The CDR3 coding sequence is TGCGCCAGCAGCCAGGGACAGGGAGGGAGAGAGACCCAGTACTTC.